Following are 21 T cell receptor beta chains from one sample sequenced in a study of post-analysis software for immune sequencing data. Points from the study as a whole: TRBV5-6, TRBV5-1 and TRBV20-1 belonged to a set of a few TRBV segments that were more frequent in patients than controls.

Unique molecular identifiers were carried by the TCR beta cDNA libraries. TCRdb ran MiXCR on the PCR reads and lists one entry per CDR3 protein. The table lists 350,000 to 450,000 distinct CDR3 sequences, about a third of them singletons. No antigens are known for them. Sequencing was done on a sample of blood. The source of these receptors is a girl aged 10-17 years with multiple sclerosis.

In its sample, this clonotype was seen a few times. The CDR3 DNA reads as TGTGCCAGCAGCTTGGGACAGGGGGTCTCTGAGCAGTACTTC. Amino acids: CASSLGQGVSEQYF. This sequence joins TRBV5-6 and TRBJ2-7; 9 nucleotides line up with TRBD1. The CDR3 is 14 amino acids. The germline gives CDR1 SGHDT, CDR2 YYEEEE. Unmatched junction bases numbered 5, after V lost 0 bases and J lost 7 bases.

This clonotype was counted a few times. V usage is TRBV5-5 and J usage is TRBJ1-4, with D uncertain. Germline values: CDR1 SGHKS, CDR2 YYEKEE (reference sequence). This CDR3 spans 14 amino acids. Trimming shortened V by 4 bases and J by 0 bases, and 7 bases separated the two germline ends. The CDR3 here is CASSPTATNEKLFF. CDR3 coding DNA: TGTGCCAGCAGCCCCACAGCAACTAATGAAAAACTGTTTTTT.

The chain has TRBV7-2 and TRBJ2-1; tentative D call: TRBD1 (6 bases). V was pared by 1 base and J by 8 bases, with 15 bases between. Germline V gene sequence: CDR1 SGHTA, CDR2 FQGNSA. The CDR3 totals 15 residues. The CDR3 is CASSLVGQGLDEQFF. CDR3 coding DNA: TGTGCCAGCAGCTTAGTCGGCCAGGGGCTCGATGAGCAGTTCTTC.

For the CDR3, the DNA is TGTGCCAGCAGCTTAGCCCAACAGGGGCCCGATCAGCCCCAGCATTTT. This codes for CASSLAQQGPDQPQHF. V usage is TRBV7-6 and J usage is TRBJ1-5; 7 nucleotides agree with TRBD1. CDR1 and CDR2 from the germline V gene are SGHVS and FNYEAQ. The CDR3 contains 16 residues. V dropped 0 bases and J dropped 5; count of bases not matched to a gene: 7.

This clonotype was observed once. The chain employs TRBV12-1 and TRBJ2-7. TRBV12-1 has pseudogene status. CDR3 length: 14 amino acids. Here the CDR3 reads CASLPNSYSYEQYF. CDR3 bases: TGTGCCAGCCTTCCGAACAGTTACTCCTACGAGCAGTACTTC.

The chain joins TRBV12-3 or TRBV12-4 to TRBJ2-5, with D possibly called TRBD1 or TRBD2 (5 bases each). Trimming took off 4 bases at V and 9 bases at J, with 21 bases between the two ends. CDR3 length: 15 residues. The CDR3 bases are TGTGCCAGCAGTTCCGGGGCCCTTGATTACGAGGCCCAGTACTTC. Translating gives CASSSGALDYEAQYF.

In its sample, this clonotype was seen a few times. The V and J genes are TRBV7-6 and TRBJ1-6; D gene uncertain. The V gene lost 0 bases and the J gene lost 7 bases, with 7 bases spanning the gap. The CDR3 length is 14 residues. Germline CDR1 is SGHVS and CDR2 is FNYEAQ. CDR3 DNA: TGTGCCAGCAGCTTAGCGGCACCGAATTCACCCCTCCACTTT. Encoded protein: CASSLAAPNSPLHF.

V and J are TRBV4-1 and TRBJ2-1, with 8 bases lining up with TRBD2. Per the germline V gene, CDR1 is MGHRA and CDR2 is YSYEKL. V lost 10 bases, J lost 7 bases, and 12 bases stayed unmatched. This CDR3 region has 14 residues. CDR3 residues: CATRGTGGGNEQFF. Here the CDR3 DNA reads TGCGCCACTCGGGGCACCGGGGGGGGGAATGAGCAGTTCTTC.

This clonotype has a count of ten or more. The chain is built from TRBV28 and TRBJ2-1; 13 positions agree with TRBD2. Germline lookup yields CDR1 MDHEN and CDR2 SYDVKM. Trimming at V came to 8 bases and at J to 7 bases, leaving 14 bases not matched to a gene. This CDR3 has 17 amino acids. CDR3: CASGIPELAGGSNEQFF. The CDR3 bases are TGTGCCAGCGGAATCCCGGAACTAGCGGGGGGGAGTAATGAGCAGTTCTTC.

This sequence joins TRBV6-5 and TRBJ1-1; D is perhaps TRBD1 (5 bases). Deletions cut 7 bases from V and 1 base from J, with 13 bases between. The germline gives CDR1 MNHEY, CDR2 SVGAGI. The CDR3 consists of 14 residues. The CDR3 DNA reads TGTGCCAGCACCAACGGGGGTAGGAACACTGAAGCTTTCTTT. This sequence encodes CASTNGGRNTEAFF.

This clonotype was detected a few times. The chain has TRBV7-4 and TRBJ1-6; D unresolved. Germline CDR1 is SGHVT and CDR2 is SQSDAQ. The CDR3 totals 16 residues. Trimming removed 7 bases from V and 9 bases from J, with 22 bases in between. The CDR3: CASTSNLSRVGSPLHF. The CDR3, as DNA: TGTGCCAGCACCTCCAATTTGTCGAGGGTAGGTTCACCCCTCCACTTT.

The CDR3 here is CAISEGQGGYEQYF. CDR3 DNA sequence: TGTGCCATCAGTGAAGGACAGGGTGGGTACGAGCAGTACTTC. The rearrangement joins TRBV10-3 to TRBJ2-7, with 8 bases identical to TRBD1. The CDR3 runs to 14 residues. The V and J ends lost 3 bases and 4 bases, in that order; junction bases with no gene match: 5. Germline V gene lookup returns CDR1 ENHRY and CDR2 SYGVKD.

Only a few counts were recorded for this clonotype. The chain links TRBV6-1 to TRBJ2-1; D may be TRBD2 (5 bases). Germline lookup yields CDR1 MNHNS and CDR2 SASEGT. The V and J ends lost 10 bases and 1 base respectively, with 11 bases between them. The CDR3 extends over 13 amino acids. CDR3: CATLLVSYNEQFF. CDR3 nucleotides: TGTGCCACCTTACTAGTGTCCTACAATGAGCAGTTCTTC.

This clonotype was seen a few times. V usage is TRBV7-9 and J usage is TRBJ1-2; 9 bases are a match to TRBD1. CDR1 and CDR2 from the germline V gene are SEHNR and FQNEAQ (reference sequence). Unmatched junction bases numbered 11, after V lost 4 bases and J lost 8 bases. The CDR3 length is 15 residues. CDR3 nucleotide sequence: TGTGCCAGCAGCTCCAGGGACAGGGCCTATTGGGGCTACACCTTC. As protein: CASSSRDRAYWGYTF.

This chain connects TRBV7-2 to TRBJ1-1; unclear D gene. Germline V CDR1 and CDR2: SGHTA, FQGNSA. V lost 5 bases to trimming and J lost 1 base, with 5 bases between them. The CDR3 consists of 12 residues. CDR3 sequence (DNA): TGTGCCAGCAGCACACAGAACACTGAAGCTTTCTTT. Translation gives CASSTQNTEAFF.

V is TRBV27 and J is TRBJ1-5; tentative D call: TRBD1 (6 bases). The CDR3 has 14 residues. The V gene lost 6 bases and the J gene lost 3 bases, with 12 bases spanning the gap. Germline V lookup: CDR1 MNHEY, CDR2 SMNVEV (reference sequence). The CDR3 protein is CASSEWGPNQPQHF. The CDR3 DNA reads as TGTGCCAGCAGCGAGTGGGGGCCCAATCAGCCCCAGCATTTT.

This clonotype was observed a few times. V usage is TRBV9 and J usage is TRBJ2-7; the D gene is possibly TRBD2 (5 bases). Germline CDR1 is SGDLS and CDR2 is YYNGEE. The V end lost 3 bases, the J end lost 1 base, and 11 bases lay between the germline ends. This CDR3 contains 14 residues. CDR3 coding DNA: TGTGCCAGCAGCGCCGCCTCGGGGTCCTACGAGCAGTACTTC. Protein: CASSAASGSYEQYF.

In its sample, this clonotype was seen once. The chain employs TRBV6-2 or TRBV6-3 and TRBJ1-6, with 11 bases identical to TRBD1. The CDR3 totals 15 residues. The V segment lost 7 bases and the J segment 9 bases; nucleotides outside the gene matches: 8. Per germline, CDR1 MNHEY and CDR2 SVGEGT. In DNA, the CDR3 is TGTGCCAGCATCCCCGGGACAGGGGGTCCTTCACCCCTCCACTTT. Its translation: CASIPGTGGPSPLHF.

The V gene is TRBV11-2, the J gene TRBJ2-3; D unresolved. The V gene's germline CDR1 is SGHAT and CDR2 FQNNGV. The CDR3 runs 13 residues. V lost 8 bases and J lost 1, with 10 bases in between. CDR3 amino acids: CASRPSGTDTQYF. The CDR3 DNA reads as TGTGCCAGCCGACCCTCGGGCACAGATACGCAGTATTTT.

About this clonotype: Since no conserved phenylalanine or tryptophan closes the CDR3, a read error is the likely cause. This rearrangement joins TRBV5-1 to TRBJ2-5, with 8 bases aligning to TRBD2. The CDR3 contains 15 residues. Germline values: CDR1 SGHRS, CDR2 YFSETQ. The junction had 7 bases not matched to a gene; V was cut back by 4 bases and J by 2 bases. The CDR3 DNA is TGCGCCAGCAGCGCGACGGGGGGGTGGCAAGAGACCCAGTACTGC. Residues: CASSATGGWQETQYC.

This chain joins TRBV7-2 and TRBJ1-2; D not resolved. Germline assignment: CDR1 SGHTA and CDR2 FQGNSA. Between the trimmed V and J ends, which lost 2 bases and 2 bases, there was a span of 9 bases. This CDR3 has 14 amino acids. The CDR3 DNA sequence: TGTGCCAGCAGCTTAAACGCCAGGAACTATGGCTACACCTTC. As protein: CASSLNARNYGYTF.